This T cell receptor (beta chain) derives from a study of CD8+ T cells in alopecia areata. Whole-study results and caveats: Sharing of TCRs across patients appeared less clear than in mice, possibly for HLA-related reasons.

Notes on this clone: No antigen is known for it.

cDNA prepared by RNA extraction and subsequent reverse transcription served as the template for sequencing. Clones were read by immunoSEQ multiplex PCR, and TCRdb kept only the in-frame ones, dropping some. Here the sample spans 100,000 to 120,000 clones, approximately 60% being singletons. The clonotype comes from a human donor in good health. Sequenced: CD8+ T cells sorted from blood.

CDR3 DNA sequence: TGTGCCAGCAGCTTAACGACAAACTACGAGCAGTACTTC. Protein sequence: CASSLTTNYEQYF. The chain combines TRBV7-9 with TRBJ2-7; D gene uncertain. Per the germline V gene, CDR1 is SEHNR and CDR2 is FQNEAQ (reference sequence). The CDR3 is 13 amino acids. V gave up 2 bases and J gave up 3 bases, with 8 bases separating them. Drawing the rest from reference TRBV7-9 and TRBJ2-7, the complete variable domain is DTGVSQNPRHKITKRGQNVTFRCDPISEHNRLYWYRQTLGQGPEFLTYFQNEAQLEKSRLLSDRFSAERPKGSFSTLEIQRTEQGDSAMYLCASSLTTNYEQYFGPGTRLTVT.